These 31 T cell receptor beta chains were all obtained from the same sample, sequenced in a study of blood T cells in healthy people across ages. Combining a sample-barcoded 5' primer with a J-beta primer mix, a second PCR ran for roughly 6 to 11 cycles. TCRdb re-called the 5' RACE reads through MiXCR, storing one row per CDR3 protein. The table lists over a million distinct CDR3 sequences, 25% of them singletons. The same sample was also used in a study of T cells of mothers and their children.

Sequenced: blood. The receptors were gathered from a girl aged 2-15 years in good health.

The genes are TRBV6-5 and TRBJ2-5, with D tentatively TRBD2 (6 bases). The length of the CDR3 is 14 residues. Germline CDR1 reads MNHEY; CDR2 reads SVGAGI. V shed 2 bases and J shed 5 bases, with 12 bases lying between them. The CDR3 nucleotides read TGTGCCAGCAGTTACCACGATCGGGGGGAGACCCAGTACTTC. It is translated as CASSYHDRGETQYF.

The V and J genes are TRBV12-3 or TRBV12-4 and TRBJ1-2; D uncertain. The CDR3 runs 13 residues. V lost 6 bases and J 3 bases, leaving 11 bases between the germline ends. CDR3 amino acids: CASSPDEDYGYTF. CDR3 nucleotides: TGTGCCAGCAGCCCTGACGAGGACTATGGCTACACCTTC.

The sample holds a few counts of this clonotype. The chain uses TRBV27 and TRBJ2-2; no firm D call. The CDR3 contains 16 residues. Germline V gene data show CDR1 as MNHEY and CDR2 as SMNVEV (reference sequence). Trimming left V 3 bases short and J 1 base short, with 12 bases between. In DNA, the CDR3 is TGTGCCAGCAGTTTGGGCGGTCGAGGGAACACCGGGGAGCTGTTTTTT. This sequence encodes CASSLGGRGNTGELFF.

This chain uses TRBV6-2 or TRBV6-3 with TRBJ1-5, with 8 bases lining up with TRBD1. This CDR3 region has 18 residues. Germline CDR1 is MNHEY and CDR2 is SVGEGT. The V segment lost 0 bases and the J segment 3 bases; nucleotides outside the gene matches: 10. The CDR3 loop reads CASSYSMLSDRDNQPQHF. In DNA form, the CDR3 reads TGTGCCAGCAGTTACTCGATGCTATCGGACAGGGACAATCAGCCCCAGCATTTT.

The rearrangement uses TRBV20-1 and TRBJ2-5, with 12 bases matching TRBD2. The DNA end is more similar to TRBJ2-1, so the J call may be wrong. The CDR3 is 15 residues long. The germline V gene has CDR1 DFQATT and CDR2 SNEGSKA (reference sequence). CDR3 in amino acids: CSAKTSGGYYNEQFF. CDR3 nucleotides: TGCAGTGCGAAGACTAGCGGGGGATACTACAATGAGCAGTTCTTC.

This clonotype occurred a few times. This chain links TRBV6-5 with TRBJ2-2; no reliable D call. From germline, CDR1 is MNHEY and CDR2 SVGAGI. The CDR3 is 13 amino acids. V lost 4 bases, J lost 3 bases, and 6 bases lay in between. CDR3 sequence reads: CASSSGHTGELFF. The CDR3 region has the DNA TGTGCCAGCAGTTCCGGCCACACCGGGGAGCTGTTTTTT.

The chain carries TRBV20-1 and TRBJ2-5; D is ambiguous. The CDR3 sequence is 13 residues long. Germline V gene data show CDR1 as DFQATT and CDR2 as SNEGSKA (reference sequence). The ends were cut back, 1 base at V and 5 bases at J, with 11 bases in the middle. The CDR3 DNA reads TGCAGTGCTAGAGGGGAATTAAGGGAGACCCAGTACTTC. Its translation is CSARGELRETQYF.

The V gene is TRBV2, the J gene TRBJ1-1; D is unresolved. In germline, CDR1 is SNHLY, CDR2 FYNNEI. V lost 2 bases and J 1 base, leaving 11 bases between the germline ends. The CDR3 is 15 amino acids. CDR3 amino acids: CASSEIRQQNTEAFF. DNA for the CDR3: TGTGCCAGCAGTGAAATTCGGCAGCAGAACACTGAAGCTTTCTTT. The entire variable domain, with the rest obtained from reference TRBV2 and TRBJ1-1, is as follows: EPEVTQTPSHQVTQMGQEVILRCVPISNHLYFYWYRQILGQKVEFLVSFYNNEISEKSEIFDDQFSVERPDGSNFTLKIRSTKLEDSAMYFCASSEIRQQNTEAFFGQGTRLTVV.

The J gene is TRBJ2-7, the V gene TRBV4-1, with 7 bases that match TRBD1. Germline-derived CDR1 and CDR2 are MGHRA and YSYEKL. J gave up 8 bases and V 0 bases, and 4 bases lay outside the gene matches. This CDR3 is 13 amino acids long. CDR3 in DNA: TGCGCCAGCAGCCAAGACAGGGGGAATAAGCAGTACTTC. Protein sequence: CASSQDRGNKQYF.

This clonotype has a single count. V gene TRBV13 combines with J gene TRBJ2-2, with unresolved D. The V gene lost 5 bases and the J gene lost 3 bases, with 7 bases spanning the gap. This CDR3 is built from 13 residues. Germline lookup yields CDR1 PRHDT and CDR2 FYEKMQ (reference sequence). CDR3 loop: CASSGPHTGELFF. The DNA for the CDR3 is TGTGCCAGCAGCGGGCCCCACACCGGGGAGCTGTTTTTT.

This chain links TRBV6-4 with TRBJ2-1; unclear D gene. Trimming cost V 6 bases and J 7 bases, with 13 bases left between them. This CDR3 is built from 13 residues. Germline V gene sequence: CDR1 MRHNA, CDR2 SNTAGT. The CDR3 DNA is TGTGCCAGCAGCCCCTATTCGCGGAATGAGCAGTTCTTC. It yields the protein CASSPYSRNEQFF.

CDR3 in amino acids: CASSYKGSGLQDEQFF. Here the CDR3 DNA reads TGTGCCAGCAGCTATAAAGGTAGCGGTTTACAAGATGAGCAGTTCTTC. The V and J genes are TRBV7-9 and TRBJ2-1; perhaps TRBD2 as D (6 bases). The CDR3 loop spans 16 amino acids. Trimming cost V 4 bases and J 8 bases, with 21 bases left between them. The germline V gene has CDR1 SEHNR and CDR2 FQNEAQ (reference sequence). Combining the CDR3 with reference TRBV7-9 and TRBJ2-1 gives the whole variable domain DTGVSQNPRHKITKRGQNVTFRCDPISEHNRLYWYRQTLGQGPEFLTYFQNEAQLEKSRLLSDRFSAERPKGSFSTLEIQRTEQGDSAMYLCASSYKGSGLQDEQFFGPGTRLTVL.

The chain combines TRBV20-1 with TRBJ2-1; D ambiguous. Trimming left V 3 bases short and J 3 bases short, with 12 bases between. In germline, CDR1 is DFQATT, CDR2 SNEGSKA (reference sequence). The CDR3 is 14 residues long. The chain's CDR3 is CSASTSAHYNEQFF. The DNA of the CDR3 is TGCAGTGCTAGCACCAGCGCTCACTACAATGAGCAGTTCTTC.

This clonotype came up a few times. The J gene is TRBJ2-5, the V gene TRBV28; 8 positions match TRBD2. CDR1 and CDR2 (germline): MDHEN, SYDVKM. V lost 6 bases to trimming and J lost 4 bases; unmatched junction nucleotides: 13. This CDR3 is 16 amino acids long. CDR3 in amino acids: CASSYRRGRGGETQYF. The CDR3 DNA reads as TGTGCCAGCAGCTACCGCAGGGGCCGGGGGGGAGAGACCCAGTACTTC.

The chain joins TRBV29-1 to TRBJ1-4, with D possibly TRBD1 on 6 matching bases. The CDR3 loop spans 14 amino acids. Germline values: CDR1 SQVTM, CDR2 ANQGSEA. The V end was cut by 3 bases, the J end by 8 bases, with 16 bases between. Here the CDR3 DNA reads TGCAGCGTTGAGAGCGCCAGGGGAGGGGAAAAACTGTTTTTT. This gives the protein CSVESARGGEKLFF.

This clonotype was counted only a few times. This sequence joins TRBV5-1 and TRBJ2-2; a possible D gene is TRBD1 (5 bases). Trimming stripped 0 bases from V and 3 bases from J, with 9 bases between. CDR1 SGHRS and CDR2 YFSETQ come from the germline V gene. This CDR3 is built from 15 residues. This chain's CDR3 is CASSLAQADTGELFF. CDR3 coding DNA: TGCGCCAGCAGCTTGGCACAGGCTGACACCGGGGAGCTGTTTTTT.

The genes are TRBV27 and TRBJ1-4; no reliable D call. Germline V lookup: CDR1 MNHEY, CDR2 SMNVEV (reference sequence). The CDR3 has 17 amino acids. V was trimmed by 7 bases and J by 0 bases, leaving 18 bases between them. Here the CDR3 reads CASTSYIIPATNEKLFF. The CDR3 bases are TGTGCCAGCACGAGTTACATAATACCGGCAACTAATGAAAAACTGTTTTTT.

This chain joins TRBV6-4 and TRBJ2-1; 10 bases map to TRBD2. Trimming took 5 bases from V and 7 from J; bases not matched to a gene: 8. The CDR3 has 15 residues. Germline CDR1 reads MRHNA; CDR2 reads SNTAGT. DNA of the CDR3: TGTGCCAGCAGTCGTCTAGCGGGAGAATATAATGAGCAGTTCTTC. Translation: CASSRLAGEYNEQFF.

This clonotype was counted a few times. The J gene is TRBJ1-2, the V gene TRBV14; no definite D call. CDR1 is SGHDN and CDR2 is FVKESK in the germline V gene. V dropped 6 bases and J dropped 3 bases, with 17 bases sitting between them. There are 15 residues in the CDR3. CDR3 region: CASSHNMVHHYGYTF. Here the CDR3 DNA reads TGTGCCAGCAGTCACAACATGGTCCACCACTATGGCTACACCTTC.

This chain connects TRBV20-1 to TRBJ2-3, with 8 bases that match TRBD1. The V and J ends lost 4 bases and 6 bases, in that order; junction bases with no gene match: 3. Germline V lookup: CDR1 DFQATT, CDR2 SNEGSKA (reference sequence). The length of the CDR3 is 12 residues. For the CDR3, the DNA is TGCAGTGCTACAGGGGGCCGGGATACGCAGTATTTT. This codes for CSATGGRDTQYF.

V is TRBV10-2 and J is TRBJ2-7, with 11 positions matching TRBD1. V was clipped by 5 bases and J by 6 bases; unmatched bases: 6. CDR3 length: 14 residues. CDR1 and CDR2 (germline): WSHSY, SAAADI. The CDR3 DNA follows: TGCGCCAGCAGTTTCTCCGGGACAGGGGGCGAGCAGTACTTC. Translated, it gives CASSFSGTGGEQYF.

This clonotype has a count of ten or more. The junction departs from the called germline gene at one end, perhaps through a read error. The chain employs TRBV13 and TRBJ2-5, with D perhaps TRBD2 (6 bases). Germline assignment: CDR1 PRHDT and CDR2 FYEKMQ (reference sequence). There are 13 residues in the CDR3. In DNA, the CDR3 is TGTGCCAGCAGCGTAGGGACTTCAGAGACCCAGTACTTC. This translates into CASSVGTSETQYF.

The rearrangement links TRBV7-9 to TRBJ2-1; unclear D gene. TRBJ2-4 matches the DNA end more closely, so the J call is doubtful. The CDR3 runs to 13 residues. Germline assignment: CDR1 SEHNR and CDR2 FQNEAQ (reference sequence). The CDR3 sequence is CASSPGWSDIQYF. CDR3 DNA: TGTGCCAGCAGCCCCGGTTGGTCGGACATTCAGTACTTC.

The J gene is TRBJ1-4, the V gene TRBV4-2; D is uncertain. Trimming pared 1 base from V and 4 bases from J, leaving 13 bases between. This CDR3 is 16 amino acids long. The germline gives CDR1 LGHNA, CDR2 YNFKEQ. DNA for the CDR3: TGTGCCAGCAGCCAAGGTTGGGAAGCCGATAATGAAAAACTGTTTTTT. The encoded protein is CASSQGWEADNEKLFF.

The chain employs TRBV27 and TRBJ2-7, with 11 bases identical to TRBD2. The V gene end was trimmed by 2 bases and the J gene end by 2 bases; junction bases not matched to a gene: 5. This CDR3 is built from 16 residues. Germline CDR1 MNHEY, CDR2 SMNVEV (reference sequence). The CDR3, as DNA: TGTGCCAGCAGTTTAGACGGACTAGCGGGCGCCTACGAGCAGTACTTC. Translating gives CASSLDGLAGAYEQYF.

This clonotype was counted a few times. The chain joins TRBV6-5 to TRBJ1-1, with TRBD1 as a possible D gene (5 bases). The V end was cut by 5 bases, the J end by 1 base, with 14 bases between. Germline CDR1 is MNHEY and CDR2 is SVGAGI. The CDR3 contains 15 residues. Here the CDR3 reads CASSLRRTQNTEAFF. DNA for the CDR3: TGTGCCAGCAGTCTTAGGAGGACACAGAACACTGAAGCTTTCTTT.

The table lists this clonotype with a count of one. The CDR3 coding sequence is TGTGCCACCAGTGATTTCTACAGGGGCGAGCAGTACTTC. It translates to CATSDFYRGEQYF. The chain is built from TRBV24-1 and TRBJ2-3, with 7 nucleotides matching TRBD1. Gene TRBJ2-7 matches the end of the DNA better, so the J call may be wrong. The CDR3 consists of 13 residues. The germline gives CDR1 KGHDR, CDR2 SFDVKD.

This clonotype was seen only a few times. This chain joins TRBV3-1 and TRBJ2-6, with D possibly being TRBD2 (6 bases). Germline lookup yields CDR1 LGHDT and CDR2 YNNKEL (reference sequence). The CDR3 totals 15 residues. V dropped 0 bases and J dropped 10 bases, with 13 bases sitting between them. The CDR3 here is CASSQEGGRDNVLTF. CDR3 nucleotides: TGTGCCAGCAGCCAAGAGGGAGGCAGGGATAACGTCCTGACTTTC.

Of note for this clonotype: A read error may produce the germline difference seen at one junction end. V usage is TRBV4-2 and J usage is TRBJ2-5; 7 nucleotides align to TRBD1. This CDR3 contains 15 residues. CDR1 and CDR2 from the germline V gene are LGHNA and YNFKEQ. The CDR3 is CASSQDVGRQGEKFF. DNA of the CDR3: TGTGCCAGCAGCCAAGATGTGGGCCGACAGGGTGAGAAGTTCTTC.

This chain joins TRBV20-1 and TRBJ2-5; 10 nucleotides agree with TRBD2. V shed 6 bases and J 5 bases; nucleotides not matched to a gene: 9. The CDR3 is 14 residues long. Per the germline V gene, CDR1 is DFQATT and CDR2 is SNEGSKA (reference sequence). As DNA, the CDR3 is TGCAGTGCCGGCCCTAGCGGGAGAGTGGAGACCCAGTACTTC. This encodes CSAGPSGRVETQYF.

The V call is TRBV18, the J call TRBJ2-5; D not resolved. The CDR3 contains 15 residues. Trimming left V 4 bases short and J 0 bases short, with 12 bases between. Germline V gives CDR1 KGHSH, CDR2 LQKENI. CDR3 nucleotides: TGTGCCAGCTCACTACAGCCCCGTAACCAAGAGACCCAGTACTTC. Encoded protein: CASSLQPRNQETQYF.